Described below is a single T cell receptor beta chain sequence and its context. Germline V gives CDR1 LGHNA, CDR2 YSLEER. This CDR3 contains 17 residues. J lost 5 bases, V lost 4 bases, and 11 bases had no gene match. This entry belongs to a study of T cells after yellow fever vaccination. TCRdb reanalysed the 5' RACE reads using MiXCR and keeps one entry per CDR3 protein. Of approximately 70,000 distinct CDR3 sequences in the sample, approximately 7% were seen once. This specimen was CD8+ T cells sorted from PBMCs, taken roughly 47 days after the first yellow fever vaccination. This TCR came from a man between 18 and 35 years old who received the YFV17D yellow fever vaccine. J is TRBJ1-2 and V is TRBV4-3; 12 nucleotides agree with TRBD1. CDR3 DNA sequence: TGCGCCAGCAGCCTCGTCCCGGGACAGGGGGCGAGATATGGCTACACCTTC. As protein: CASSLVPGQGARYGYTF.